Sequencing of this TCR beta chain was carried out in a study of OX40 agonist ivuxolimab in advanced cancers. Study-wide background: Participants averaged 60 years of age (range about 23 to 90) and were around 85% male.

Method: immunoSEQ multiplex PCR; TCRdb's copy keeps in-frame clones and lacks some. The sample consists of around 100,000 clones, 89% of them appearing once. Germline CDR1 and CDR2: SGHRS and YFSETQ. Deletions cut 5 bases from V and 3 bases from J, with 14 bases between. The CDR3 is made up of 15 amino acids. This material consisted of CD4+ or CD8+ T cells sorted from blood, taken in a trial of the OX40 agonist ivuxolimab. The clonotype was recovered from an adult with an advanced solid tumor such as melanoma, head and neck, liver or kidney cancer. V gene TRBV5-1 combines with J gene TRBJ1-4; D is possibly TRBD1 (5 bases). The CDR3 region has the DNA TGCGCCAGCAGAGGGGATGTCGTTGCTAATGAAAAACTGTTTTTT. This translates into CASRGDVVANEKLFF. Looking up the rest from reference TRBV5-1 and TRBJ1-4 gives the full variable domain: KAGVTQTPRYLIKTRGQQVTLSCSPISGHRSVSWYQQTPGQGLQFLFEYFSETQRNKGNFPGRFSGRQFSNSRSEMNVSTLELGDSALYLCASRGDVVANEKLFFGSGTQLSVL.